This TCR beta chain emerged from a study of cytomegalovirus exposure and HLA in healthy donors. In germline, CDR1 is SGHTA, CDR2 FQGNSA. V was pared by 5 bases and J by 5 bases, with 7 bases of the junction left unmatched. The CDR3 is made up of 15 amino acids. Overall study results and limits: The tendency of first-cohort TCR clusters to co-occur in the 120 or so validation repertoires was the finding of a later analysis.

Concerning this clone: Its matching antigen is unknown.

Separate from the approximately 700-subject first cohort was the approximately 110-subject validation cohort, to which the donors belonged. Assay used: immunoSEQ multiplex PCR; TCRdb lists only in-frame clones, some missing. The data contain hundreds of thousands of clones, roughly 87% of them singletons. Specimen: PBMCs. The TCR originated in a woman aged 18-29 years in good health and CMV-seropositive. This chain connects TRBV7-2 to TRBJ2-2; 8 positions agree with TRBD2. Written as DNA, the CDR3 is TGTGCCAGCAGCCCCAGGACTAGCCTGACCGGGGAGCTGTTTTTT. Translated: CASSPRTSLTGELFF. Full variable domain (outside the CDR3, taken from reference TRBV7-2 and TRBJ2-2): GAGVSQSPSNKVTEKGKDVELRCDPISGHTALYWYRQSLGQGLEFLIYFQGNSAPDKSGLPSDRFSAERTGGSVSTLTIQRTQQEDSAVYLCASSPRTSLTGELFFGEGSRLTVL.